This entry describes one T cell receptor beta chain. The sample comes from a study of T cell changes during pregnancy in multiple sclerosis. Using immunoSEQ multiplex PCR, the repertoire was profiled, and TCRdb retains in-frame clones only, with some absent. This sample has approximately 92,000 clones, with about 92% found just once. The CDR3 runs to 19 residues. Germline assignment: CDR1 GTSNPN and CDR2 SVGIG (reference sequence). V was pared by 1 base and J by 7 bases, with 20 bases of the junction left unmatched. This clonotype was sampled from a female donor with multiple sclerosis, enrolled in a pregnancy study. J is TRBJ1-5 and V is TRBV30; 9 bases agree with TRBD1. Sample: peripheral blood, taken in the first trimester of pregnancy. CDR3: CAWSAPEVLRDRVNQPQHF. The CDR3 DNA is TGTGCCTGGAGTGCCCCAGAGGTACTCCGGGACAGGGTTAACCAGCCCCAGCATTTT.